What follows are 6 T cell receptor beta chains derived from one specimen sequenced in a study of CD8+CD57+ T cells in acquired aplastic anemia. Researchers used genomic DNA as the template to profile TCR beta VDJ and CDR3. TCRdb processed the reads anew with MiXCR; each CDR3 protein has one entry. In the table there are 350,000 to 450,000 distinct CDR3 sequences, about 70% of which are singletons. Specimen: sorted CD4+, CD8+, or CD8+CD57+ T cells (not recorded which) from PBMCs. Receptor source: a human donor in good health, serving as a control.

This clonotype appeared once. An end of the junction does not agree with germline; a read error may underlie this. J is TRBJ1-6 and V is TRBV7-8, with D possibly matching TRBD1 (6 bases). CDR3 length: 16 residues. The germline CDR1 and CDR2 sequences are SGHVS and FQNEAQ. The CDR3 loop is CASTPLRRDNNSPLHF. The CDR3 DNA sequence: TGTGCCAGCACCCCACTCCGCCGGGACAATAATTCTCCCCTCCACTTT.

This clonotype came up many times. This chain links TRBV7-9 with TRBJ1-1, with 8 bases lining up with TRBD1. The germline V gene has CDR1 SEHNR and CDR2 FQNEAQ (reference sequence). V was pared by 1 base and J by 7 bases, with 5 bases of the junction left unmatched. The CDR3 length is 14 residues. The CDR3 sequence: CASSLETGESEAFF. CDR3 DNA: TGTGCCAGCAGCTTAGAGACAGGGGAGAGTGAAGCTTTCTTT.

The rearrangement links TRBV6-2 or TRBV6-3 to TRBJ1-5, with no clear D. Trimming pared 11 bases from V and 4 bases from J, leaving 15 bases between. Looked up from germline, CDR1 is MNHEY and CDR2 is SVGEGT. This CDR3 region has 13 residues. Here the CDR3 DNA reads TGTGCCGTTCGACGGCCTCCTAATCAGCCCCAGCATTTT. Encoded protein: CAVRRPPNQPQHF.

The table lists this clonotype with a few counts. At one end, the junction sequence differs from germline, possibly due to a read error. The chain has TRBV13 and TRBJ2-1; possible D gene TRBD2, 5 bases. The germline V gene has CDR1 PRHDT and CDR2 FYEKMQ (reference sequence). The CDR3 spans 14 residues. In nucleotides, the CDR3 is TGTGCCAGCAGCGTAGGGAGCTCCTACAATGAGCAGTTCTTC. This sequence encodes CASSVGSSYNEQFF. The full variable domain, with the rest looked up from reference TRBV13 and TRBJ2-1, is AAGVIQSPRHLIKEKRETATLKCYPIPRHDTVYWYQQGPGQDPQFLISFYEKMQSDKGSIPDRFSAQQFSDYHSELNMSSLELGDSALYFCASSVGSSYNEQFFGPGTRLTVL.

The chain combines TRBV2 with TRBJ2-7; D unresolved. The V end was cut by 4 bases, the J end by 2 bases, with 9 bases between. Germline CDR1 reads SNHLY; CDR2 reads FYNNEI. The CDR3 spans 13 residues. The CDR3 spells CASSGSRAYEQYF. CDR3 DNA: TGTGCCAGCAGTGGATCAAGGGCCTACGAGCAGTACTTC.

The chain carries TRBV12-3 or TRBV12-4 and TRBJ1-6, with 7 bases identical to TRBD1. This CDR3 region has 12 residues. With 7 bases clipped from V and 13 bases from J, the junction kept 7 bases outside the gene matches. In DNA, the CDR3 is TGTGCCAGCAACTCAGGGGGAGGGCCCCTCCACTTT. Amino acid sequence: CASNSGGGPLHF.